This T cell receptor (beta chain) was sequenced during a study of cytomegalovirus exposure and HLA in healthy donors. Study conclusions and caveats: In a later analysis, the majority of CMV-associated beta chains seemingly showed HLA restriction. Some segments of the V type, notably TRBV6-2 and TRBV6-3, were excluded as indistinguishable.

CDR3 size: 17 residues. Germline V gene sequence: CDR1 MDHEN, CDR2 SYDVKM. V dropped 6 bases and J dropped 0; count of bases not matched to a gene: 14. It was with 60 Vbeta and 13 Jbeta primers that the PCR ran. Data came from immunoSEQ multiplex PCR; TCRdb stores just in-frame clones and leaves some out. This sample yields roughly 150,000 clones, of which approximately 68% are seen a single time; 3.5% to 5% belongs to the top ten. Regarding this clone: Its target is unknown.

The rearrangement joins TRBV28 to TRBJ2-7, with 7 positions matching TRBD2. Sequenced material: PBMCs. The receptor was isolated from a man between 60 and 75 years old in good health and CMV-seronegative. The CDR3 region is CASSPFGGQRGSYEQYF. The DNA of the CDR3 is TGTGCCAGCAGCCCCTTTGGAGGTCAGCGGGGCTCCTACGAGCAGTACTTC.